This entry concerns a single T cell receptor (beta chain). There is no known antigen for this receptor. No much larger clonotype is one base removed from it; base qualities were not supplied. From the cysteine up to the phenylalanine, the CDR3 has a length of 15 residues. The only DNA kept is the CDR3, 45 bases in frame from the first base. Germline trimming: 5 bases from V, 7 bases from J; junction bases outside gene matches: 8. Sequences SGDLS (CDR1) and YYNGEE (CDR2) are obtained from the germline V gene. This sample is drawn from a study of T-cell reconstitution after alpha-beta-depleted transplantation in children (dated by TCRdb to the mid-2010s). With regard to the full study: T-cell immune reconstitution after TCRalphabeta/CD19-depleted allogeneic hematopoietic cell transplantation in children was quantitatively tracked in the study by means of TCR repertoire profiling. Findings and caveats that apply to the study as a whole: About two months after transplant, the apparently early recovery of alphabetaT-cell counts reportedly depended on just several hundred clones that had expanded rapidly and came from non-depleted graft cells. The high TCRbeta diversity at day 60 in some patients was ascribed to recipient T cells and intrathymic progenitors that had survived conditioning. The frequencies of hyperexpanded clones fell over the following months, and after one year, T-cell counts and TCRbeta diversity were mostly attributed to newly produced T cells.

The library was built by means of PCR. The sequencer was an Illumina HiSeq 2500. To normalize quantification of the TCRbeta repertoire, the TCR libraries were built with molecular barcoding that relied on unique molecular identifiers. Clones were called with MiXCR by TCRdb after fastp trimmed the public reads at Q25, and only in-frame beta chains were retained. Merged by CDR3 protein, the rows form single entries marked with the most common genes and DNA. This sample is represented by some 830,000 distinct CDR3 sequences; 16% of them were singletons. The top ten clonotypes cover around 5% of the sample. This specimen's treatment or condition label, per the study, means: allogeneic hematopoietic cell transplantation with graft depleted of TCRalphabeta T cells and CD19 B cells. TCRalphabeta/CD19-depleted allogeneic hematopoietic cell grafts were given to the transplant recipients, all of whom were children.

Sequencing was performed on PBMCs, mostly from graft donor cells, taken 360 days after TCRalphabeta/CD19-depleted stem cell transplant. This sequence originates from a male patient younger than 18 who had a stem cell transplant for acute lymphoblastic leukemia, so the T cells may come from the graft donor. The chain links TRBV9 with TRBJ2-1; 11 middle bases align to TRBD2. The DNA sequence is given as TGTGCCAGCAGTAAGGAGGGACTAGCGGCTAATGAGCAGTTCTTC. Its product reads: CASSKEGLAANEQFF.